These T cell receptor beta chains were read from a single sample in a study of identical twins. TCRdb reanalysed the 5' RACE reads using MiXCR and keeps one entry per CDR3 protein. Here the sample spans hundreds of thousands of distinct CDR3 sequences, 6.1% being singletons. Material: naive T cells sorted from blood. The receptors stem from a man aged 18 to 30 in good health. Both conserved end residues are part of each CDR3. D genes are given only for firm matches. A row's size may be missing; if present it is once, few, many or a size class.

D gene,V gene,J gene,clone size,CDR3 protein,CDR3 DNA
TRBD1,TRBV24-1,TRBJ2-7,-,CATSAATGSYYEQYF,TGTGCCACCAGTGCCGCGACAGGGTCTTACTACGAGCAGTACTTC
-,TRBV5-6,TRBJ2-5,few,CASSLVEGEETQYF,TGTGCCAGCAGCTTGGTTGAGGGTGAAGAGACCCAGTACTTC
-,TRBV5-1,TRBJ2-7,-,CASAAGGATYEQYF,TGCGCCAGCGCCGCGGGCGGAGCAACCTACGAGCAGTACTTC
-,TRBV12-3/TRBV12-4,TRBJ2-5,few,CASRGNRDVPETQYF,TGTGCCAGCAGGGGGAACAGGGACGTCCCGGAGACCCAGTACTTC
-,TRBV5-1,TRBJ1-2,many,CASSFERWDGYTF,TGCGCCAGCAGCTTTGAGAGGTGGGATGGCTACACCTTC
-,TRBV29-1,TRBJ2-7,many,CSVELPDSSYEQYF,TGCAGCGTTGAACTCCCGGACAGCTCCTACGAGCAGTACTTC
-,TRBV21-1,TRBJ2-1,-,CASINPPPVTPYNEQFF,TGTGCCAGCATCAACCCGCCCCCGGTGACACCGTACAATGAGCAGTTCTTC
-,TRBV29-1,TRBJ2-1,many,CSVVAIGLIEQFF,TGCAGCGTTGTTGCTATAGGATTGATTGAGCAGTTCTTC
-,TRBV12-3/TRBV12-4,TRBJ2-7,-,CASIGSYEQYF,TGTGCCAGCATCGGTTCCTACGAGCAGTACTTC
-,TRBV5-1,TRBJ2-1,many,CASSLVGSRSKNEQFF,TGCGCCAGCAGCTTGGTAGGGAGTAGAAGCAAGAATGAGCAGTTCTTC
TRBD2,TRBV20-1,TRBJ2-3,few,CSARQPAGGSTDTQYF,TGCAGTGCCAGACAGCCTGCGGGAGGAAGCACAGATACGCAGTATTTT
-,TRBV29-1,TRBJ1-2,many,CSVLWANYGYTF,TGCAGCGTCTTGTGGGCTAACTATGGCTACACCTTC
-,TRBV21-1,TRBJ1-4,many,CPACRGNEKLFF,TGTCCAGCGTGCCGAGGAAATGAAAAACTGTTTTTT
TRBD2,TRBV25-1,TRBJ2-5,-,CASSEPLAGVWETQYF,TGTGCCAGCAGTGAACCGCTAGCGGGAGTATGGGAGACCCAGTACTTC
TRBD2,TRBV2,TRBJ2-7,-,CASSGEAGGYEQYF,TGTGCCAGCAGTGGGGAAGCGGGAGGCTACGAGCAGTACTTC
-,TRBV11-2,TRBJ2-3,many,CASSPRYGLSTDTQYF,TGTGCCAGCAGCCCGCGCTACGGGCTCAGCACAGATACGCAGTATTTT
TRBD2,TRBV30,TRBJ2-1,many,CAWSRGLAEQLGNEQFF,TGTGCCTGGAGTAGGGGACTAGCGGAACAATTAGGGAATGAGCAGTTCTTC
-,TRBV3-1,TRBJ2-2,-,CASSQEDWRASVNGELFF,TGTGCCAGCAGCCAAGAAGATTGGAGGGCCTCTGTAAACGGGGAGCTGTTTTTT
-,TRBV5-1,TRBJ2-1,few,CASSFFGRRDEQFF,TGCGCCAGCAGCTTCTTTGGACGTCGGGATGAGCAGTTCTTC
TRBD1,TRBV6-2/TRBV6-3,TRBJ2-7,-,CASSPRRDRGHEQYF,TGTGCCAGCAGCCCTCGCCGGGACAGGGGCCACGAGCAGTACTTC